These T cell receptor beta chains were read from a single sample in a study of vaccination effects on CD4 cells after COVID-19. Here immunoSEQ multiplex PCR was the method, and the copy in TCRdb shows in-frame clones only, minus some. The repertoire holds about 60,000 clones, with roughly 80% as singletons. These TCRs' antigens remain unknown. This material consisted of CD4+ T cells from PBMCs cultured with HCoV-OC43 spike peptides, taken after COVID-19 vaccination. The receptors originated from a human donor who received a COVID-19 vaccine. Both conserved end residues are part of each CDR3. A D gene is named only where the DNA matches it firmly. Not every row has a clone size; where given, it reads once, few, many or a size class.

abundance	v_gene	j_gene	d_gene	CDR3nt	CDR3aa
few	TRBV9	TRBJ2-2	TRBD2	TGTGCCAGCAGCGTAGTAGGCCTAGCGGCGAACACCGGGGAGCTGTTTTTT	CASSVVGLAANTGELFF
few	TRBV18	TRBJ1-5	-	TGTGCCAGCTCACCACCAGGTCAAAGCAATCAGCCCCAGCATTTT	CASSPPGQSNQPQHF
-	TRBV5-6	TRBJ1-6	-	TGTGCCAGCAGCCTATACCACGTCCGGTATAATTCACCCCTCCACTTT	CASSLYHVRYNSPLHF
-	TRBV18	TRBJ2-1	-	TGTGCCAGCTCACCACTTCCTAGCAGTAGCTCCTACAATGAGCAGTTCTTC	CASSPLPSSSSYNEQFF
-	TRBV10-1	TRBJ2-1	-	TGCGCCAGCAGTCCTTCGGACATCTCCTACAATGAGCAGTTCTTC	CASSPSDISYNEQFF
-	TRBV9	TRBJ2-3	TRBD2	TGTGCCAGCAGTGCCCGGGGGGGCACAGATACGCAGTATTTT	CASSARGGTDTQYF
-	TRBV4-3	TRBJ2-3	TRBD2	TGCGCCAGCAGCCTGGGACTAGCGGGGGGGAGCACAGATACGCAGTATTTT	CASSLGLAGGSTDTQYF
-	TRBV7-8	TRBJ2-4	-	TGTGCCAGCAGCCCAGACCTAGCCAAAAACATTCAGTACTTC	CASSPDLAKNIQYF
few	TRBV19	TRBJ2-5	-	TGTGCCAGTAGTCCGGGAGGCAGGGGGCGCGGGTACAAGACCCAGTACTTC	CASSPGGRGRGYKTQYF
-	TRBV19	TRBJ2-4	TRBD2	TGTGCCAGTAGTATAGACGGGGGGGTAACCAAAAACATTCAGTACTTC	CASSIDGGVTKNIQYF
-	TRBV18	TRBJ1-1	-	TGTGCCAGCTCACCCAGCAGGGCCGAAGCTTTCTTT	CASSPSRAEAFF
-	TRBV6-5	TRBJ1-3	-	TGTGCCAGCAGTCGATCTGGAAACACCATATATTTT	CASSRSGNTIYF
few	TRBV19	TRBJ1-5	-	TGTGCCAGTAGTATGGGGCAGTATAGCAATCAGCCCCAGCATTTT	CASSMGQYSNQPQHF
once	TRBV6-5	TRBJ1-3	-	TGTGCCAGCAGTTACTCAGGGGACGGAAACACCATATATTTT	CASSYSGDGNTIYF
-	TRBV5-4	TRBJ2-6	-	TGTGCCAGCAGCCGATCAAACCGGGGCCAGAGCTCTGGGGCCAACGTCCTGACTTTC	CASSRSNRGQSSGANVLTF
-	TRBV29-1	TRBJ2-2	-	TGCAGCGCTTCCCGACAGAGAGCCGGGGAGCTGTTTTTT	CSASRQRAGELFF
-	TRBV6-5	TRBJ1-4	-	TGTGCCAGCACTTCGCCCGGTGCGAATGAAAAACTGTTTTTT	CASTSPGANEKLFF
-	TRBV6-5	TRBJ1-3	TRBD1	TGTGCCAGCAGGCAGGGACAGGCCGGAAACACCATATATTTT	CASRQGQAGNTIYF
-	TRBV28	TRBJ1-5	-	TGTGCCAGCAGGGAGGGGGTGGGCAATCAGCCCCAGCATTTT	CASREGVGNQPQHF
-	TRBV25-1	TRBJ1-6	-	TGTGCCAGCAGAAGCGGAGGTAGCCTTAATTCACCCCTCCACTTT	CASRSGGSLNSPLHF
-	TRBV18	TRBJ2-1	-	TGTGCCAGCTCACCACCGAGGGGGGCTGACTACAATGAGCAGTTCTTC	CASSPPRGADYNEQFF
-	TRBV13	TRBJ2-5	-	TGTGCCAGCAGCCCGCGGTCGTACCAAGAGACCCAGTACTTC	CASSPRSYQETQYF
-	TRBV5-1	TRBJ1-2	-	TGCGCCAGCAGCTTAGGGGACGGGAACTATGGCTACACCTTC	CASSLGDGNYGYTF
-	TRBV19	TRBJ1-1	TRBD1	TGTGCCAGTAGTACCGACAGGGTACGCGACACTGAAGCTTTCTTT	CASSTDRVRDTEAFF
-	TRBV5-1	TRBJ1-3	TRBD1	TGCGCCAGCAGCTTTGGCAGGGGGACGCACTCTGGAAACACCATATATTTT	CASSFGRGTHSGNTIYF
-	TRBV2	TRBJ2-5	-	TGTGCCAGCAGTGAAGAAGAGGGGGGGCAGGAGACCCAGTACTTC	CASSEEEGGQETQYF
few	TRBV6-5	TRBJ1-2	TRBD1	TGTGCCAGCAGGCCGACCGGGACAGGGTGGACCTTC	CASRPTGTGWTF
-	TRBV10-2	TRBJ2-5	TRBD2	TGCGCCAGCAGTGAGGGAATAGCGGGTGCGACCCAGTACTTC	CASSEGIAGATQYF
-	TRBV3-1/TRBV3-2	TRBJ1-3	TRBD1	TGTGCTTCAGCACAGGGGGCTTATTCGCCTGGAAACACCATATATTTT	CASAQGAYSPGNTIYF
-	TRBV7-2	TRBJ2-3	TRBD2	TGTGCCAGCAGCTTAGGGGCTAGCGGGGGGGCTTATACGCAGTATTTT	CASSLGASGGAYTQYF
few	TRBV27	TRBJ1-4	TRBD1	TGTGCCAGCAGGGGACAGGGTTGGGAAAAACTGTTTTTT	CASRGQGWEKLFF
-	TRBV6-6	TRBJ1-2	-	TGTGCCAGTAAAGGGGGTGGGTATGGCTACACCTTC	CASKGGGYGYTF
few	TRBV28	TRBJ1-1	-	TGTGCCAGCATATCTCAGGGACGGATCGCTTTCTTT	CASISQGRIAFF
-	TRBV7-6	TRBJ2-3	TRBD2	TGTGCCAGCAGCCTTCGCGGTAGCGGGGGCCCTGATACGCAGTATTTT	CASSLRGSGGPDTQYF
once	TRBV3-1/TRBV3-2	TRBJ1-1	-	TGTGCCAGCAGCCATGGACGGACGGGGAACACTGAAGCTTTCTTT	CASSHGRTGNTEAFF
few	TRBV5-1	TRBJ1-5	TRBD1	TGCGCCAGCAGCCCCAGGGGGTTGGAGGGCAATCAGCCCCAGCATTTT	CASSPRGLEGNQPQHF
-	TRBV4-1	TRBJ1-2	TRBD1	TGCGCCAGCAGCCACCCCGGACAGGGGAAGGGCTACACCTTC	CASSHPGQGKGYTF
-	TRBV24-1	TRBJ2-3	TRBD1	TGTGCCACCAGTGTGACAGGGGGCACAGATACGCAGTATTTT	CATSVTGGTDTQYF
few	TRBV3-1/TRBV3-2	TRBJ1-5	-	TGTGCCAGCAGCCAAGATCGGGACCAGCCCCAGCATTTT	CASSQDRDQPQHF
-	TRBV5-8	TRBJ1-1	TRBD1	TGTGCCAGCAGCTTGGACTTTGGACAGGGGACGGTGAACACTGAAGCTTTCTTT	CASSLDFGQGTVNTEAFF
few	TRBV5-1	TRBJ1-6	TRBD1	TGCGCCAGCAGCTCCCCCTCGGGACAGACCTATAATTCACCCCTCCACTTT	CASSSPSGQTYNSPLHF
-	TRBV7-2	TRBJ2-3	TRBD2	TGTGCCAGCAGCTTAGTCGCTAACGGGGGGGATACAGATACGCAGTATTTT	CASSLVANGGDTDTQYF
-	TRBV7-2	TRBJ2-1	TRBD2	TGTGCCAGCAGCTTAATGTCGGGGGGCTCCTACAATGAGCAGTTCTTC	CASSLMSGGSYNEQFF
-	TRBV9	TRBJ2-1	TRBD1	TGTGCCAGCAGCGTAGGAGGACAGGGGGCCAGGGAGCAGTTCTTC	CASSVGGQGAREQFF
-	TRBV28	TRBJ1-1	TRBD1	TGTGCCAGCAGGGGGAACAGGGGGAACACTGAAGCTTTCTTT	CASRGNRGNTEAFF
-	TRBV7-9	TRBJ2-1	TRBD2	TGTGCCAGCAGCTTAGCGCTAGCGGGGGGGCTGGAGCAGTTCTTC	CASSLALAGGLEQFF
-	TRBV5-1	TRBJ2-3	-	TGCGCCAGCAGCTTGGGGACAGCCACAGATACGCAGTATTTT	CASSLGTATDTQYF
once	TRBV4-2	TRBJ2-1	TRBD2	TGTGCCAGCAGCCAAGAGGAGCGGGGGTTGTACAATGAGCAGTTCTTC	CASSQEERGLYNEQFF
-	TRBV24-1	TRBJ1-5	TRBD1	TGTGCCACCAGTGATGCGGACAGGACTAATAGCAATCAGCCCCAGCATTTT	CATSDADRTNSNQPQHF
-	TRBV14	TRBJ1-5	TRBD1	TGTGCCAGCAGCCCTTCAGGGGGTTATCAGCCCCAGCATTTT	CASSPSGGYQPQHF
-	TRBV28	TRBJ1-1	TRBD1	TGTGCCAGCAGTTTAAGGGGGCAGAGTGAAGCTTTCTTT	CASSLRGQSEAFF
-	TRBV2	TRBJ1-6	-	TGTGCCAGCAGTGACAGCGGCAATTCACCCCTCCACTTT	CASSDSGNSPLHF
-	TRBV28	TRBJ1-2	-	TGTGCCAGCAGTGTCGGGACGGAACCTAACTATGGCTACACCTTC	CASSVGTEPNYGYTF
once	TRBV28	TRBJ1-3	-	TGTGCCAGCTCGCCTACAAGGGGCACCATATATTTT	CASSPTRGTIYF
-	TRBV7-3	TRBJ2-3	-	TGTGCCAGCAGCTTAAACGCGGGGCCAGATACGCAGTATTTT	CASSLNAGPDTQYF